The source of this T cell receptor (beta chain) is a study of blood T cell repertoires in COVID-19 (TCRdb year 2020). Notes on the research overall: The collaborator samples originated in the United States, Italy and Spain and spanned the acute and convalescent phases of COVID-19. The material from the prospective study consisted of cDNA or gDNA derived from T cells, B-cell-depleted T cells, or PBMCs. Subjects who had been exposed to COVID-19, were actively infected with it, or had recovered from it provided the deeply sampled blood TCRbeta repertoires that made up the dataset. The repertoires were released in a freely available public database meant as a resource for research on the immune response to SARS-CoV-2. Samples were obtained from the ongoing ImmuneRACE study (first 160 participants) and from over 1,000 subjects provided by 6 global collaborators. A de-identified subject ID, COVID-19 status, age in years and sex were almost always included in the sample metadata. Where available, HLA class I and class II types were taken from metadata supplied by the sample provider and were not determined by assay-based typing. General findings and caveats noted by the study authors: How much clinical and demographic metadata was included differed by source and by participant, and the metadata was provided uncurated.

A word on this clone: The specificity of this receptor is unknown. Base qualities were left out, and no much larger clone turns up one base away.

One collaborating source in Seattle enrolled patients during active infection and followed them longitudinally through the course of disease. Collaborating institutions collected whole blood in K2EDTA tubes following their own protocols. For TCRbeta analysis, collaborators shipped samples as frozen whole blood, isolated PBMCs, or DNA extracted from either of those sample types. TCRbeta CDR3 regions were amplified from genomic DNA by means of the immunoSEQ Assay, a bias-controlled multiplex PCR. In the original analysis: Within the assay, amplification of reference gene primers was used to estimate how many nucleated cells each sample contained. To quantify the absolute abundance of each unique TCRbeta CDR3 rearrangement, sequence reads were collapsed and filtered. For each sample, productive Simpson clonality was calculated by taking the square root of Simpson's diversity index across productive rearrangements. The immuneACCESS repertoire file appears here via TCRdb, limited to in-frame rearrangements. These files lack a portion of the clones; in checked studies, under half of the deficit traces to unresolved V genes, and the cause of the others is not known. V, J and clone size were drawn from that table, and D and trimming were deduced from the DNA. In this sample the table shows about 370,000 clones, over 75% of which occur a single time. Roughly a tenth of the sample is held by the ten biggest clonotypes.

Sample: peripheral blood. This TCR was sampled from a young woman with COVID-19, enrolled during active disease.

The CDR3 protein is CASSVELAGVNEQFF. Here is the DNA: TGTGCCAGCAGCGTAGAACTAGCGGGAGTCAACGAGCAGTTCTTC. The sequence links TRBV9 to TRBJ2-1; a stretch of 11 junction bases matches TRBD2. CDR1 SGDLS and CDR2 YYNGEE are derived from the germline V gene. The cysteine opens and the phenylalanine closes a CDR3 of 15 amino acids. Only CDR3 DNA remains: 45 bases, in frame from the first base. For this chain, trimming is 0 bases at the V end and 10 bases at the J end, and the number of junction bases without a gene match is 6.